This entry concerns a single T cell receptor (beta chain). Antigen specificity is unknown. This CDR3 contains 16 residues. The trim removed 1 base at V and 4 bases at J, leaving 7 bases unmatched. Per the germline V gene, CDR1 is LGHNT and CDR2 is FRNRAP. The sample comes from a study of T cells in narcolepsy. At the level of the study: Donors had narcolepsy type 1 or type 2, or were healthy controls.

Clones were sequenced by immunoSEQ multiplex PCR, and TCRdb holds only the in-frame ones, with some missing. The data show just over 20,000 clones, about 90% seen once. Study-wide results and limits: In some patient and control memory CD4+ samples, autoreactive clones were absent.

The V call is TRBV12-5, the J call TRBJ2-1; 7 bases are a match to TRBD1. Sequenced material: CD45RA- memory CD4+ T cells from PBMCs. The origin of this receptor is a human donor with narcolepsy. The chain's CDR3 is CASGLGYRGRYNEQFF. The DNA of the CDR3 is TGTGCTAGTGGTTTGGGGTACAGGGGTAGATACAATGAGCAGTTCTTC. Full variable domain (outside the CDR3, taken from reference TRBV12-5 and TRBJ2-1): DARVTQTPRHKVTEMGQEVTMRCQPILGHNTVFWYRQTMMQGLELLAYFRNRAPLDDSGMPKDRFSAEMPDATLATLKIQPSEPRDSAVYFCASGLGYRGRYNEQFFGPGTRLTVL.